This T cell receptor (beta chain) is from a study of regulatory T cells in long-lasting Graves disease. Stated time point: newly diagnosed GD, antithyroid drugs for less than 3 months. Generation of the TCR library employed RNA extracted from PBMCs. This clonotype was counted ten times or more. The antigen is undetermined. Study-wide results and limits: There was favoring of TRBV28, TRBJ1-2 and TRBJ2-5 in persistent disease. Persistent patients had more shared public clonotypes (2,741) than new patients (just over 950).

CDR1 SGDLS and CDR2 YYNGEE come from the germline V gene. The length of the CDR3 is 13 residues. Trimming pared 5 bases from V and 5 bases from J, leaving 13 bases between. To make TCR beta libraries, researchers used iRepertoire HTBI primers and Arm-PCR of CDR3 regions. TCRdb redid the calling of the multiplex PCR reads with MiXCR, one entry per CDR3 protein. The sample has under 700,000 distinct CDR3 sequences, approximately 16% seen once. This same sample was also taken into another study, of T cells in Graves' hyperthyroidism and ophthalmopathy. That work contributes: No progression to ophthalmopathy during 18 months of follow-up defined stable disease.

The chain combines TRBV9 with TRBJ1-1; a possible D gene is TRBD1 (6 bases). The material sequenced was peripheral blood mononuclear cells (PBMCs), taken at new diagnosis, from a patient treated with antithyroid drugs. This sequence was found in a woman between 40 and 65 years old with Graves disease. The CDR3 bases are TGTGCCAGCAGTGAAGGGGGAGGGACTGAAGCTTTCTTT. Protein product: CASSEGGGTEAFF.